Detailed here is one T cell receptor (beta chain). The junction departs from the called germline gene at one end, perhaps through a read error. It was patients with CD8+CD57+ cell expansion by flow cytometry who were chosen for sequencing. In all patients, the disease was severe acquired aplastic anemia. Patients had received no therapy at the time of blood sampling. This sample stems from a study of CD8+CD57+ T cells in acquired aplastic anemia. In germline, CDR1 is DFQATT, CDR2 SNEGSKA (reference sequence). The CDR3 consists of 18 residues. For CDR3 and TCR beta VDJ profiling, genomic DNA was the template used. TCRdb reprocessed the reads with MiXCR, giving one entry per CDR3 protein. The sample comprises 250,000 to 350,000 distinct CDR3 sequences, 50% to 65% of which are singletons, and 1.3% rests with the top ten.

Sequenced sample: sorted CD4+, CD8+, or CD8+CD57+ T cells (not recorded which) from PBMCs. This chain connects TRBV20-1 to TRBJ2-3; 12 bases fit TRBD2. This receptor was identified in a human donor with aplastic anemia. CDR3 loop: CSARVWLAGGHVTDTRHF. CDR3 DNA sequence: TGCAGTGCTAGAGTCTGGCTAGCGGGGGGGCACGTCACAGATACGCGGCATTTT.